This passage covers 3 T cell receptor beta chains from one sample sequenced in a study of blood T cell repertoires in COVID-19 (dated by TCRdb to 2018 to 2020). The library was prepared using the immunoSEQ multiplex PCR assay. TCRdb provides this immuneACCESS table in a form limited to in-frame rearrangements. Some clones are lacking; in checked studies, under half of them reflect an unresolved V gene, and why the rest are absent is not known. This sample gives roughly 250,000 clones in total; approximately 82% of them show up just once. The top ten clonotypes cover 4% to 6% of the sample. Sequencing input: peripheral blood. All receptors derive from a woman of 80 years or more with active or convalescent COVID-19.

The chain has TRBV7-9 and TRBJ2-7; 11 bases line up with TRBD1. Trimming cost V 4 bases and J 0 bases; bases outside gene matches: 11. Germline V gene lookup returns CDR1 SEHNR and CDR2 FQNEAQ (reference sequence). The CDR3 sequence is 18 residues long. The CDR3 loop reads CASSSPRTGGQSSYEQYF. The CDR3 DNA reads as TGTGCCAGCAGCTCCCCACGGACAGGGGGCCAGAGCTCCTACGAGCAGTACTTC.

V gene TRBV5-1 combines with J gene TRBJ1-2; no firm D call. Germline-derived CDR1 and CDR2 are SGHRS and YFSETQ. This CDR3 region has 14 residues. Trimming pared 0 bases from V and 1 base from J, leaving 7 bases between. The CDR3 spells CASSLDSINYGYTF. As DNA, the CDR3 is TGCGCCAGCAGCTTGGACAGCATTAACTATGGCTACACCTTC.

This chain uses TRBV6-5 with TRBJ1-5; no reliable D call. V dropped 6 bases and J dropped 6 bases, with 9 bases sitting between them. The CDR3 consists of 12 residues. CDR1 and CDR2 (germline): MNHEY, SVGAGI. CDR3 nucleotides: TGTGCCAGCAGCACTATCGGTCAGCCCCAGCATTTT. This translates into CASSTIGQPQHF.